Below are 23 T cell receptor beta chains sequenced from a single sample in a study of PD-1 blockade in classical Hodgkin lymphoma. TCRdb's copy holds only in-frame clones and misses some; the assay was immunoSEQ multiplex PCR. The sample yields 10,000 to 13,000 clones, around 72% seen once. In every patient, relapse followed autologous stem cell transplantation, while exposure to brentuximab vedotin differed. This material consisted of peripheral blood mononuclear cells (PBMCs), taken at baseline. The receptors come from a human donor with classical Hodgkin lymphoma.

Judged by abundance, this clone is medium-sized. The chain uses TRBV5-8 and TRBJ1-5; weak D call: TRBD1 (6 bases). CDR3 size: 15 residues. The germline V and J ends were trimmed by 1 base and 3 bases, with 11 bases remaining between them. From germline, CDR1 is SGHTS and CDR2 YDEGEE. CDR3 residues: CASSLTGMDNQPQHF. The CDR3 coding sequence is TGTGCCAGCAGCTTGACAGGGATGGACAATCAGCCCCAGCATTTT.

The chain uses TRBV30 and TRBJ1-1; tentatively, D is TRBD1 (6 bases). Trimming removed 0 bases from V and 9 bases from J, with 8 bases in between. Germline V lookup: CDR1 GTSNPN, CDR2 SVGIG (reference sequence). CDR3 size: 11 residues. The CDR3 spells CAWSVQGKAFF. CDR3 sequence (DNA): TGTGCCTGGAGTGTACAGGGTAAAGCTTTCTTT.

V and J are TRBV10-3 and TRBJ1-6, with D maybe TRBD1 (6 bases). V was cut by 0 bases and J by 17 bases, with 20 bases left in between. Per germline, CDR1 ENHRY and CDR2 SYGVKD. The CDR3 has 15 amino acids. CDR3 in amino acids: CAISESLWGGLPIHF. CDR3 coding DNA: TGTGCCATCAGTGAGTCGCTCTGGGGGGGGCTTCCCATCCACTTT.

V usage is TRBV6-5 and J usage is TRBJ2-3; 10 bases are a match to TRBD2. Germline V CDR1 and CDR2: MNHEY, SVGAGI. Trimming cost V 8 bases and J 7 bases; bases outside gene matches: 12. There are 15 residues in the CDR3. In nucleotides, the CDR3 is TGTGCCAGCGGGGCCGGGACTAGCGCTACATATACGCAGTATTTT. As protein: CASGAGTSATYTQYF.

The genes are TRBV29-1 and TRBJ2-3, with D perhaps TRBD1 or TRBD2 (5 bases each). Looked up from germline, CDR1 is SQVTM and CDR2 is ANQGSEA. Trimming left V 7 bases short and J 3 bases short, with 14 bases between. The CDR3 runs 13 residues. The CDR3 region is CSGGIRGTDTQYF. The CDR3 DNA reads TGCAGCGGGGGGATCCGCGGGACAGATACGCAGTATTTT.

In its sample, this clone is medium-sized. This chain connects TRBV11-2 to TRBJ1-1; tentative D call: TRBD1 (5 bases). Trimming removed 5 bases at V and 7 bases at J, with 14 bases between. CDR1 SGHAT and CDR2 FQNNGV come from the germline V gene. This CDR3 is 13 amino acids long. The CDR3 sequence is CASSVGGVVEAFF. CDR3 sequence (DNA): TGTGCCAGCAGCGTGGGAGGGGTTGTTGAAGCTTTCTTT. The complete variable domain, with remaining parts taken from reference TRBV11-2 and TRBJ1-1, reads EAGVAQSPRYKIIEKRQSVAFWCNPISGHATLYWYQQILGQGPKLLIQFQNNGVVDDSQLPKDRFSAERLKGVDSTLKIQPAKLEDSAVYLCASSVGGVVEAFFGQGTRLTVV.

This clone was seen just once. The chain is built from TRBV7-9 and TRBJ2-3; 9 bases agree with TRBD1. Losses at the gene ends were 8 bases for V and 6 bases for J; bases not matched to a gene: 3. CDR1 is SEHNR and CDR2 is FQNEAQ in the germline V gene (reference sequence). The CDR3 runs 12 residues. The CDR3 bases are TGTGCCAGCGTTACAGGGGGCGATACGCAGTATTTT. Amino acids: CASVTGGDTQYF. Supplemented by reference TRBV7-9 and TRBJ2-3, the full variable domain reads DTGVSQNPRHKITKRGQNVTFRCDPISEHNRLYWYRQTLGQGPEFLTYFQNEAQLEKSRLLSDRFSAERPKGSFSTLEIQRTEQGDSAMYLCASVTGGDTQYFGPGTRLTVL.

V gene TRBV6-5 combines with J gene TRBJ1-1; 9 nucleotides line up with TRBD1. The J segment lost 7 bases and the V segment lost 4 bases, leaving 10 bases of the junction unmatched. In germline, CDR1 is MNHEY, CDR2 SVGAGI. The CDR3 length is 15 residues. CDR3 nucleotides: TGTGCCAGCAGTTTGGTGGGGACAGGGTGGGATGAAGCTTTCTTT. Its translation: CASSLVGTGWDEAFF.

This clone was picked up a small number of times. This chain joins TRBV5-1 and TRBJ1-6; 8 bases are a match to TRBD1. V dropped 5 bases and J dropped 5; count of bases not matched to a gene: 3. The CDR3 covers 14 residues. Germline V gene data show CDR1 as SGHRS and CDR2 as YFSETQ. The CDR3 region has the DNA TGCGCCAGCAGAGAGACAGGGGATAATTCACCCCTCCACTTT. Protein: CASRETGDNSPLHF.

The table lists this clone with a count of one. The junction departs from the called germline gene at one end, perhaps through a read error. The chain recombines TRBV5-6 with TRBJ2-2; 13 nucleotides match TRBD2. The CDR3 is made up of 17 amino acids. Germline V gene data show CDR1 as SGHDT and CDR2 as YYEEEE. The CDR3 nucleotides are TGTGCCAGCAGCTTCACTAGCGGGGGGGCTGGCACCAGGGAGCTGTTTTTT. The encoded protein is CASSFTSGGAGTRELFF.

The chain couples TRBV6-5 to TRBJ1-6; possible D gene TRBD1, 5 bases. CDR3 length equals 15 residues. CDR1 MNHEY and CDR2 SVGAGI come from the germline V gene. V dropped 4 bases and J dropped 1 base, with 8 bases sitting between them. CDR3 nucleotides: TGTGCCAGCAGTTCGGACAAATCCTATAATTCACCCCTCCACTTT. Translated, it gives CASSSDKSYNSPLHF.

This clone was detected only a few times. This chain links TRBV6-8 with TRBJ2-7; weak D call: TRBD2 (7 bases). V lost 10 bases, J lost 7 bases, and 14 bases lay in between. The CDR3 extends over 11 amino acids. Germline V CDR1 and CDR2: MNHGY, SAAAGT. In nucleotides, the CDR3 is TGTGCCACACTGGGGGGGCATGAGCAGTACTTC. As protein: CATLGGHEQYF.

V gene TRBV27 combines with J gene TRBJ2-5; possibly TRBD1 for D (7 bases). Germline V gene lookup returns CDR1 MNHEY and CDR2 SMNVEV (reference sequence). There are 13 residues in the CDR3. V lost 8 bases, J lost 10 bases, and 20 bases lay in between. This CDR3 reads CASSRTGGNLQYF. CDR3 in DNA: TGTGCCAGCTCTCGGACAGGCGGGAATCTCCAGTACTTC.

This chain uses TRBV7-2 with TRBJ2-7; tentatively, D is TRBD1 (5 bases). V lost 4 bases and J lost 1, with 11 bases in between. The CDR3 is made up of 14 amino acids. Germline V gives CDR1 SGHTA, CDR2 FQGNSA. The CDR3 DNA is TGTGCCAGCAGCTCGAAGACAGATTCCTACGAGCAGTACTTC. Translated: CASSSKTDSYEQYF.

The J gene is TRBJ1-5, the V gene TRBV2; D possibly corresponds to TRBD1 (5 bases). CDR1 SNHLY and CDR2 FYNNEI come from the germline V gene. Trimming took 6 bases from V and 0 from J, leaving 12 bases between them. This CDR3 is built from 15 residues. In nucleotides, the CDR3 is TGTGCCAGCAGAAGCAGGGCATTTAGCAATCAGCCCCAGCATTTT. This codes for CASRSRAFSNQPQHF.

The table lists this clone with a count of one. The chain joins TRBV5-5 to TRBJ2-7; 7 bases line up with TRBD2. Looked up from germline, CDR1 is SGHKS and CDR2 is YYEKEE (reference sequence). Unmatched junction bases numbered 5, after V lost 4 bases and J lost 1 base. This CDR3 has 14 residues. The CDR3 loop is CASSPSGLSYEQYF. CDR3 nucleotides: TGTGCCAGCAGCCCCTCGGGACTATCCTACGAGCAGTACTTC.

The rearrangement links TRBV6-1 to TRBJ2-7; D is tentatively TRBD1 or TRBD2 (7 bases each). CDR3 size: 14 residues. V was clipped by 8 bases and J by 2 bases, with 16 bases between them. Germline CDR1 reads MNHNS; CDR2 reads SASEGT. The CDR3 is CASSQQGGAYEQYF. CDR3 DNA: TGTGCCAGCTCCCAGCAGGGGGGGGCCTACGAGCAGTACTTC.

This chain joins TRBV11-3 and TRBJ2-5, with D perhaps matching TRBD2 (7 bases). The germline CDR1 and CDR2 sequences are SGHNT and YENEEA. The CDR3 has 16 amino acids. The V end was cut by 5 bases, the J end by 3 bases, with 19 bases between. CDR3 in DNA: TGTGCCAGCAGCCGTAATGGGGGGGCGCCGGAAGAGACCCAGTACTTC. This gives the protein CASSRNGGAPEETQYF.

This clone was found once. The gene calls are TRBV5-1 and TRBJ1-2, with D maybe TRBD1 (5 bases). The CDR3 contains 14 residues. The V end was cut by 0 bases, the J end by 4 bases, with 10 bases between. Germline CDR1 reads SGHRS; CDR2 reads YFSETQ. CDR3 region: CASSLDWGSYGYTF. The CDR3 DNA sequence: TGCGCCAGCAGCTTGGATTGGGGGAGCTATGGCTACACCTTC.

The chain carries TRBV19 and TRBJ1-5, with TRBD1 matching over 8 bases. This CDR3 has 17 residues. V dropped 3 bases and J dropped 3; count of bases not matched to a gene: 10. CDR1 LNHDA and CDR2 SQIVND come from the germline V gene (reference sequence). The CDR3 sequence is CASSIKVRTGLNQPQHF. CDR3 DNA: TGTGCCAGTAGTATTAAGGTTAGGACAGGGCTCAATCAGCCCCAGCATTTT.

The CDR3 DNA reads TGTGCCAGCAGCCAAGGTACCTTCCCAGATACGCAGTATTTT. Its protein is CASSQGTFPDTQYF. The V and J genes are TRBV4-2 and TRBJ2-3; D is ambiguous. Trimming left V 1 base short and J 4 bases short, with 9 bases between. The germline V gene encodes CDR1 LGHNA and CDR2 YNFKEQ. This CDR3 has 14 residues.

The chain combines TRBV7-2 with TRBJ1-5; D gene ambiguous. The CDR3 contains 13 residues. Trimming stripped 2 bases from V and 5 bases from J, with 7 bases between. Germline V CDR1 and CDR2: SGHTA, FQGNSA. DNA for the CDR3: TGTGCCAGCAGCTTAAGGGCCGATCAGCCCCAGCATTTT. This translates into CASSLRADQPQHF.

This clone was recorded once. The rearrangement joins TRBV7-2 to TRBJ2-5; TRBD2 matches 9 bases. CDR1 and CDR2 (germline): SGHTA, FQGNSA. The junction had 7 bases not matched to a gene; V was cut back by 3 bases and J by 5 bases. The CDR3 has 15 amino acids. CDR3 bases: TGTGCCAGCAGCTTGGCAACTAGCGGGTGGGAGACCCAGTACTTC. As protein: CASSLATSGWETQYF.